Below, 2 T cell receptor beta chains from the same sample are listed, as sequenced in a study of shared clonotypes between healthy human individuals. Libraries were prepared by immunoSEQ multiplex PCR; TCRdb keeps only in-frame clonotypes and omits some of them. The sample has about 1.5 million clones, roughly 97% seen once; the top ten hold approximately 1.1%. The sequenced material came from naive CD4+ T cells sorted from blood. As to subset: CD45RA+ positively selected. The receptors were sampled from a man aged 25-40 years in good health.

The V call is TRBV5-1, the J call TRBJ2-3, with TRBD2 matching 7 bases. From germline, CDR1 is SGHRS and CDR2 YFSETQ. V was pared by 0 bases and J by 5 bases, with 6 bases of the junction left unmatched. CDR3 size: 15 residues. CDR3 DNA: TGCGCCAGCAGCTTGGTACGGGCGGGAGTAGATACGCAGTATTTT. This sequence encodes CASSLVRAGVDTQYF.

This rearrangement joins TRBV5-8 to TRBJ1-2; D perhaps matches TRBD1 (5 bases). The length of the CDR3 is 17 residues. In germline, CDR1 is SGHTS, CDR2 YDEGEE. The V and J ends lost 5 bases and 3 bases respectively, with 23 bases between them. In DNA form, the CDR3 reads TGTGCCAGCAGAGAGGGACTGAAGGCCGTGTATCACTATGGCTACACCTTC. Translation gives CASREGLKAVYHYGYTF.